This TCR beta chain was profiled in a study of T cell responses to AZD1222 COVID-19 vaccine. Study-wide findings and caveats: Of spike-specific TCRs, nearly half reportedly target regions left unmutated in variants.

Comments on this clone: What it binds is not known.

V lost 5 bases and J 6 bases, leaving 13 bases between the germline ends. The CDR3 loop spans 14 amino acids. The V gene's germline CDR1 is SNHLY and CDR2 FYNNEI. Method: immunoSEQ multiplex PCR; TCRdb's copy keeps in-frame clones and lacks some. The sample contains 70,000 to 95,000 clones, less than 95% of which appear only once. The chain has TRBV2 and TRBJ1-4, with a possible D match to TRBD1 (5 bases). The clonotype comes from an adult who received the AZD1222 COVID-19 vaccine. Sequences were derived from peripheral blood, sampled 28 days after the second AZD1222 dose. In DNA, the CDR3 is TGTGCCAGCAGTTCCTCACGGGGGGATGAAAAACTGTTTTTT. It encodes CASSSSRGDEKLFF.